The rows below give T cell receptor beta chains drawn from one sample of a study of memory CD4+ T cells and cytomegalovirus serostatus. Assay used: immunoSEQ multiplex PCR; TCRdb lists only in-frame clones, some missing. The data hold some 50,000 clones, with around 80% observed a single time. Sequences were obtained from memory CD4+ T cells from blood. Receptors were obtained from an adult in good health and CMV-seronegative. Both conserved end residues are part of each CDR3. D genes are given only for firm matches. Clone size, where shown, is once, few, many, or a class for clones that have expanded.

V: TRBV2
size: few
D: -
J: TRBJ2-2
DNA: TGTGCCAGCGGGGGGCTAGCGATCAACACCGGGGAGCTGTTTTTT
CDR3: CASGGLAINTGELFF

V: TRBV4-3
size: -
D: -
J: TRBJ1-3
DNA: TGCGCCAGCAGCCAAGAAGGCGGAACCTCTGGAAACACCATATATTTT
CDR3: CASSQEGGTSGNTIYF

V: TRBV29-1
size: -
D: -
J: TRBJ2-4
DNA: TGCAGCGTTGAAGATCGAGGAGGGGCGAACATTCAGTACTTC
CDR3: CSVEDRGGANIQYF

V: TRBV5-4
size: -
D: -
J: TRBJ2-3
DNA: TGTGCCAGCAGCCCGGTATCTGGAGATACGCAGTATTTT
CDR3: CASSPVSGDTQYF

V: TRBV29-1
size: -
D: TRBD2
J: TRBJ2-1
DNA: TGCAGCGTTGCCCGGGAGGCCTACAATGAGCAGTTCTTC
CDR3: CSVAREAYNEQFF

V: TRBV6-1
size: -
D: TRBD1
J: TRBJ1-1
DNA: TGTGCCAGCAGGGACAGGGGGACGAACACTGAAGCTTTCTTT
CDR3: CASRDRGTNTEAFF

V: TRBV4-3
size: -
D: -
J: TRBJ2-2
DNA: TGCGCCAGCAGCCCCGGGACGGCGAACACCGGGGAGCTGTTTTTT
CDR3: CASSPGTANTGELFF

V: TRBV11-2
size: -
D: -
J: TRBJ2-3
DNA: TGTGCCAGCAGTTTAGTAGGGGTCACAGATACGCAGTATTTT
CDR3: CASSLVGVTDTQYF

V: TRBV18
size: -
D: -
J: TRBJ2-7
DNA: TGTGCCAGCTCGGCACCTGTACGCAACGAGCAGTACTTC
CDR3: CASSAPVRNEQYF

V: TRBV7-2
size: -
D: -
J: TRBJ2-5
DNA: TGTGCCAGCAGCTGGGATGGGAAGATGCGAGAGACCCAGTACTTC
CDR3: CASSWDGKMRETQYF

V: TRBV27
size: -
D: -
J: TRBJ2-1
DNA: TGTGCCAGCATCCACCTCGGGGAGGTGGGCAGGGAGCAGTTCTTC
CDR3: CASIHLGEVGREQFF

V: TRBV5-4
size: once
D: TRBD1
J: TRBJ1-2
DNA: TGTGCCAGCAGCTTGGTTACCGGGACAGTGTTCGGCTACACCTTC
CDR3: CASSLVTGTVFGYTF

V: TRBV4-1
size: -
D: TRBD1
J: TRBJ1-6
DNA: TGCGCCAGCAGGCTCGCGGGGACAGGTAATTCACCCCTCCACTTT
CDR3: CASRLAGTGNSPLHF

V: TRBV5-4
size: -
D: -
J: TRBJ2-5
DNA: TGTGCCAGCAGCCCACAGGGTTTAGCGGAGACCCAGTACTTC
CDR3: CASSPQGLAETQYF

V: TRBV4-1
size: -
D: -
J: TRBJ1-1
DNA: TGCGCCAGCAGCCTAATCCCCGGGTACACTGAAGCTTTCTTT
CDR3: CASSLIPGYTEAFF

V: TRBV21-1
size: -
D: -
J: TRBJ2-7
DNA: TGTGCCAGCAGCAAAGCGAGGAGGGGAAATCACGAGCAGTACTTC
CDR3: CASSKARRGNHEQYF

V: TRBV7-2
size: -
D: -
J: TRBJ2-1
DNA: TGTGCCAGCAGCTTGTCGCCGGCTCGCCGCTACAATGAGCAGTTCTTC
CDR3: CASSLSPARRYNEQFF

V: TRBV2
size: few
D: -
J: TRBJ1-2
DNA: TGTGCCCCCCGAGCGACGCCTAACTATGGCTACACCTTC
CDR3: CAPRATPNYGYTF

V: TRBV9
size: few
D: -
J: TRBJ2-3
DNA: TGTGCCAGCAGCGTAGATCGGGGCACAGATACGCAGTATTTT
CDR3: CASSVDRGTDTQYF

V: TRBV9
size: -
D: TRBD1
J: TRBJ1-3
DNA: TGTGCCAGCAGCGGGGGACAGGGGGCGCCAGGAAACACCATATATTTT
CDR3: CASSGGQGAPGNTIYF

V: TRBV10-3
size: -
D: -
J: TRBJ2-5
DNA: TGTGCCATCAGTGGGAGAAAAGAGACCCAGTACTTC
CDR3: CAISGRKETQYF

V: TRBV28
size: -
D: -
J: TRBJ2-1
DNA: TGTGCCAGCAGTTTTAGTGTCAGTACTTACAATGAGCAGTTCTTC
CDR3: CASSFSVSTYNEQFF

V: TRBV4-3
size: -
D: -
J: TRBJ1-1
DNA: TGCGCCAGCAGCCTCGGGGGGAACACTGAAGCTTTCTTT
CDR3: CASSLGGNTEAFF

V: TRBV4-3
size: -
D: TRBD2
J: TRBJ2-3
DNA: TGCGCCAGCAGCCGTGGGACTAGCGGGGGGGCGTTTGATACGCAGTATTTT
CDR3: CASSRGTSGGAFDTQYF

V: TRBV7-9
size: -
D: -
J: TRBJ1-1
DNA: TGTGCAGGGGGAGGGAACACTGAAGCTTTCTTT
CDR3: CAGGGNTEAFF

V: TRBV27
size: few
D: TRBD2
J: TRBJ2-3
DNA: TGTGCCAGCAGCCTACAGGGTCTCGCGGGGGGTGATACGCAGTATTTT
CDR3: CASSLQGLAGGDTQYF

V: TRBV6-1
size: -
D: TRBD2
J: TRBJ2-7
DNA: TGTGCCAGCAGTGAAGACAGCGGGAGAGGTTTTGGGCAGTACTTC
CDR3: CASSEDSGRGFGQYF

V: TRBV7-2
size: few
D: TRBD1
J: TRBJ2-1
DNA: TGTGCCAGCAGCCCTGGACAGGGGCAGAATGAGCAGTTCTTC
CDR3: CASSPGQGQNEQFF

V: TRBV9
size: few
D: -
J: TRBJ1-3
DNA: TGTGCCAGCACCCCGGAGGGCAGGGTTTTTGGAAACACCATATATTTT
CDR3: CASTPEGRVFGNTIYF

V: TRBV4-3
size: -
D: -
J: TRBJ2-7
DNA: TGCGCCAGCAGCCAAGATTTCGGGGAGCAGTACTTC
CDR3: CASSQDFGEQYF

V: TRBV27
size: -
D: -
J: TRBJ2-6
DNA: TGTGCCAGCAGCCACGTCACCCTATCTGGGGCCAACGTCCTGACTTTC
CDR3: CASSHVTLSGANVLTF

V: TRBV2
size: once
D: -
J: TRBJ2-7
DNA: TGTGCCAGCACCCAGGGTCGGACCTCGTACGAGCAGTACTTC
CDR3: CASTQGRTSYEQYF

V: TRBV7-9
size: few
D: -
J: TRBJ1-1
DNA: TGTGCCAGCGTAACACAGGGCCGTGGGGAAGCTTTCTTT
CDR3: CASVTQGRGEAFF

V: TRBV7-9
size: -
D: -
J: TRBJ2-7
DNA: TGTGCCAGCAGCTACGGGACGGCAAACTACGAGCAGTACTTC
CDR3: CASSYGTANYEQYF

V: TRBV5-4
size: -
D: -
J: TRBJ1-1
DNA: TGTGCCAGCAGCTTGGATTCCTCACAGAGGAACACTGAAGCTTTCTTT
CDR3: CASSLDSSQRNTEAFF

V: TRBV5-6
size: -
D: -
J: TRBJ1-2
DNA: TGTGCCAGCAGCTTGAGTGTAACCTCTGACTATGGCTACACCTTC
CDR3: CASSLSVTSDYGYTF

V: TRBV9
size: -
D: -
J: TRBJ2-3
DNA: TGTGCCAGCAGCCCCCCAGGGGAAGCACGGACGCAGTATTTT
CDR3: CASSPPGEARTQYF

V: TRBV29-1
size: -
D: -
J: TRBJ1-1
DNA: TGCAGCGTCGTCCAGGTGAACACTGAAGCTTTCTTT
CDR3: CSVVQVNTEAFF

V: TRBV4-3
size: few
D: -
J: TRBJ2-7
DNA: TGCGCCAGCAGCCAAGGGACTTCTTACGAGCAGTACTTC
CDR3: CASSQGTSYEQYF

V: TRBV4-3
size: -
D: TRBD1
J: TRBJ1-2
DNA: TGCGCCAGCAGCCAAGAATTAACAGGGGGAGGAGGCTACACCTTC
CDR3: CASSQELTGGGGYTF

V: TRBV28
size: once
D: TRBD2
J: TRBJ2-7
DNA: TGTGCCAGCAGAGCGGGGGCTCAACGGGGGGAGCAGTACTTC
CDR3: CASRAGAQRGEQYF

V: TRBV28
size: -
D: TRBD1
J: TRBJ1-2
DNA: TGTGCCAGCAGTTCGACAGGGTTACAGGGCTACACCTTC
CDR3: CASSSTGLQGYTF

V: TRBV4-3
size: -
D: -
J: TRBJ1-4
DNA: TGCGCCAGCAGCCGATCCGGCCAGCCGACAACTAATGAAAAACTGTTTTTT
CDR3: CASSRSGQPTTNEKLFF

V: TRBV28
size: -
D: TRBD1
J: TRBJ1-6
DNA: TGTGCCAGCAGGGACAGGGAGGGACCCTCACCCCTCCACTTT
CDR3: CASRDREGPSPLHF

V: TRBV19
size: -
D: TRBD2
J: TRBJ2-1
DNA: TGTGCCAGTAGTAAGGCTAGCGGGAGGTGGAATGAGCAGTTCTTC
CDR3: CASSKASGRWNEQFF

V: TRBV19
size: -
D: TRBD2
J: TRBJ2-7
DNA: TGTGCCAGTAGTATGATCGCTAGCGGGAGGTTTTCATCCTACGAGCAGTACTTC
CDR3: CASSMIASGRFSSYEQYF

V: TRBV5-1
size: -
D: -
J: TRBJ1-1
DNA: TGCGCCAGCAGCTTGGTGGTGAACACTGAAGCTTTCTTT
CDR3: CASSLVVNTEAFF

V: TRBV10-3
size: -
D: -
J: TRBJ2-3
DNA: TGTGCCATCAGTGACGGGCGGGGCCCTCGGGATACGCAGTATTTT
CDR3: CAISDGRGPRDTQYF

V: TRBV7-3
size: few
D: -
J: TRBJ2-1
DNA: TGTGCCAGCAGCTTATTGTCTGAGCAGTTCTTC
CDR3: CASSLLSEQFF

V: TRBV20-1
size: -
D: -
J: TRBJ2-1
DNA: TGCAGTGCCCGGTACCTCGGACGGCAGTTCTTC
CDR3: CSARYLGRQFF

V: TRBV19
size: -
D: -
J: TRBJ1-1
DNA: TGTGCCAGTAGTATTTTTCAGGGTGGGACTGAAGCTTTCTTT
CDR3: CASSIFQGGTEAFF

V: TRBV7-2
size: -
D: TRBD1
J: TRBJ1-5
DNA: TGTGCCAGCAGCTTAGTTGCCACTTCAGGGGGCGGGGGAAAGCCCCAGCATTTT
CDR3: CASSLVATSGGGGKPQHF